The 5 T cell receptor beta chains given below trace back to one sample, sequenced in a study of OX40 agonist ivuxolimab in advanced cancers. The protocol was immunoSEQ multiplex PCR, while the TCRdb copy is restricted to in-frame clones and leaves out a portion. The sample lists fewer than 75,000 clones; approximately 93% were seen once. Sequencing was performed on CD4+ or CD8+ T cells sorted from blood, taken in a trial of the OX40 agonist ivuxolimab. The receptors derive from an adult with an advanced solid tumor such as melanoma, head and neck, liver or kidney cancer.

The rearrangement joins TRBV10-1 to TRBJ2-1, with TRBD2 matching over 8 bases. Unmatched junction bases numbered 14, after V lost 7 bases and J lost 9 bases. Germline-derived CDR1 and CDR2 are WNHNN and SYGVQD (reference sequence). The CDR3 has 15 amino acids. In DNA form, the CDR3 reads TGCGCCAGCATGGGGGTCCGTGGGCTAGCGGGTGAGCAGTTCTTC. It encodes CASMGVRGLAGEQFF.

The V call is TRBV28, the J call TRBJ2-7, with 7 positions matching TRBD2. In germline, CDR1 is MDHEN, CDR2 SYDVKM. J lost 0 bases, V lost 5 bases, and 7 bases had no gene match. The CDR3 sequence is 15 residues long. CDR3: CASSRPGGLSYEQYF. The DNA of the CDR3 is TGTGCCAGCAGTAGACCGGGAGGCCTCTCCTACGAGCAGTACTTC.

This clone came up once. The chain combines TRBV5-1 with TRBJ2-1; the D gene is possibly TRBD1 (6 bases). CDR3 length: 14 residues. Trimming removed 7 bases at V and 7 bases at J, with 18 bases between. Germline CDR1 is SGHRS and CDR2 is YFSETQ. Here the CDR3 reads CASGSGGSRNEQFF. The CDR3 DNA is TGCGCCAGCGGGTCTGGGGGCAGTCGGAATGAGCAGTTCTTC. The full variable domain, its missing parts supplied by reference TRBV5-1 and TRBJ2-1, is KAGVTQTPRYLIKTRGQQVTLSCSPISGHRSVSWYQQTPGQGLQFLFEYFSETQRNKGNFPGRFSGRQFSNSRSEMNVSTLELGDSALYLCASGSGGSRNEQFFGPGTRLTVL.

The chain joins TRBV27 to TRBJ2-1; TRBD2 matches at 11 bases. CDR1 MNHEY and CDR2 SMNVEV come from the germline V gene (reference sequence). J lost 10 bases, V lost 6 bases, and 14 bases had no gene match. This CDR3 is 16 amino acids long. The CDR3 reads CASRRDTSGSLGEQFF. CDR3 nucleotides: TGTGCCAGCAGGCGTGACACTAGCGGGAGTTTAGGCGAGCAGTTCTTC.

This chain uses TRBV7-6 with TRBJ1-1; D is unclear. V dropped 3 bases and J dropped 2 bases, with 10 bases sitting between them. CDR1 is SGHVS and CDR2 is FNYEAQ in the germline V gene. This CDR3 comprises 14 residues. The CDR3 spells CASSFLEGNTEAFF. The CDR3, as DNA: TGTGCCAGCAGCTTCTTAGAGGGAAACACTGAAGCTTTCTTT.